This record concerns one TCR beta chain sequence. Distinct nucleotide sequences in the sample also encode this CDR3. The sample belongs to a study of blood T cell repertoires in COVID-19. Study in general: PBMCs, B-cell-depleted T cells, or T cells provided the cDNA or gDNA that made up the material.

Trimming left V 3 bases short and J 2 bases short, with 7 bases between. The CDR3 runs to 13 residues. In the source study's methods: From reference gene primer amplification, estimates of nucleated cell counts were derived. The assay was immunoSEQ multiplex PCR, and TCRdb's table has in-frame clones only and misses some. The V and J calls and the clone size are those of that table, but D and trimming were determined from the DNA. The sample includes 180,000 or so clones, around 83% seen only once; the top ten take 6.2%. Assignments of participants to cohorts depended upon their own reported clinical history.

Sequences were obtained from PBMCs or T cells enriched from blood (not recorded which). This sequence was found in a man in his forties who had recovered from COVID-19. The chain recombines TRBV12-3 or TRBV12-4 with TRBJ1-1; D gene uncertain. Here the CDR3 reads CASSLGSNTEAFF. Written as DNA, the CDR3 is TGTGCCAGCAGTTTGGGGAGTAACACTGAAGCTTTCTTT.